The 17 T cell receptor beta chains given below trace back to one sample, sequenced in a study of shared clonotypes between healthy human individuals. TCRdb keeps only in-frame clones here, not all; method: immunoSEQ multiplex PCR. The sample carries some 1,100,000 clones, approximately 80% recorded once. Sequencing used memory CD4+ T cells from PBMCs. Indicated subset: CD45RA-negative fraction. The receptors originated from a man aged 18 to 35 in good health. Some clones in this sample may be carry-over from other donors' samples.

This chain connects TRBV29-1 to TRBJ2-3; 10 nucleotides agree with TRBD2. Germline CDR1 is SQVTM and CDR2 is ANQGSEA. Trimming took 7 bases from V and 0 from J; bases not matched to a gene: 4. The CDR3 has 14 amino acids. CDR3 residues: CSAPLAGSTDTQYF. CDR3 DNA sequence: TGCAGCGCACCACTAGCGGGAAGCACAGATACGCAGTATTTT.

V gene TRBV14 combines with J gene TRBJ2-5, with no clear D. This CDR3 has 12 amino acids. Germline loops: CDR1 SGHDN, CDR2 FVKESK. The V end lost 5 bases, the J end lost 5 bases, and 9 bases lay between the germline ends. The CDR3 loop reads CASSLGMETQYF. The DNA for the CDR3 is TGTGCCAGCAGCTTGGGGATGGAGACCCAGTACTTC.

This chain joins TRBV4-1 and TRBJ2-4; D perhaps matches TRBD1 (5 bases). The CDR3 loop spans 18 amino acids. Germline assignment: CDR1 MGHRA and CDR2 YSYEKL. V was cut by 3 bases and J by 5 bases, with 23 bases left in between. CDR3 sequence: CASSHFYTAGLGQNIQYF. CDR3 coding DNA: TGCGCCAGCAGCCATTTTTATACCGCCGGATTGGGGCAAAACATTCAGTACTTC.

The CDR3 sequence: CASSQGDTPYGYTF. In nucleotides, the CDR3 is TGTGCCAGCAGCCAAGGGGACACTCCCTATGGCTACACCTTC. The chain has TRBV6-6 and TRBJ1-2; tentative D call: TRBD1 (6 bases). The CDR3 totals 14 residues. CDR1 and CDR2 (germline): MNHNY, SVGAGI (reference sequence). V shed 6 bases and J shed 4 bases, with 15 bases lying between them.

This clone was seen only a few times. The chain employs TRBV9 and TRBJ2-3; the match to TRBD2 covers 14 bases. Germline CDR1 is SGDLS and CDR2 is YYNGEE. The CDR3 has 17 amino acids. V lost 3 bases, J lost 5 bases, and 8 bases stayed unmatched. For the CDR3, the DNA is TGTGCCAGCAGCGCCGGGACTAGCGGGAGAAAGAAAGATACGCAGTATTTT. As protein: CASSAGTSGRKKDTQYF. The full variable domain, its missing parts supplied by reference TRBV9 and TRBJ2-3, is DSGVTQTPKHLITATGQRVTLRCSPRSGDLSVYWYQQSLDQGLQFLIQYYNGEERAKGNILERFSAQQFPDLHSELNLSSLELGDSALYFCASSAGTSGRKKDTQYFGPGTRLTVL.

The DNA for the CDR3 is TGTGCCAGCAGTGAAACCACGACCGCGAGCACAGATACGCAGTATTTT. This sequence encodes CASSETTTASTDTQYF. The V and J genes are TRBV25-1 and TRBJ2-3; no definite D call. Germline values: CDR1 MGHDK, CDR2 SYGVNS. The V and J ends lost 2 bases and 0 bases respectively, with 12 bases between them. This CDR3 comprises 16 residues.

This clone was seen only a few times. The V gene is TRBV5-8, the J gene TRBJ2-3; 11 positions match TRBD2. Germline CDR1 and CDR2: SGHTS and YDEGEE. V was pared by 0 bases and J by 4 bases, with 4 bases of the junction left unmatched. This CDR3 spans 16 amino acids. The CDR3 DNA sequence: TGTGCCAGCAGCTTGGAGCTAGCGGGAGGTCCAGATACGCAGTATTTT. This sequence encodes CASSLELAGGPDTQYF.

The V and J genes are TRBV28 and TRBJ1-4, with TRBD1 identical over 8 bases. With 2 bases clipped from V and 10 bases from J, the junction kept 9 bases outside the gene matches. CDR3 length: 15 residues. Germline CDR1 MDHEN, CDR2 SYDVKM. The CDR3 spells CASSLVGQGAGKLFF. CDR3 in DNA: TGTGCCAGCAGTTTAGTTGGGCAGGGGGCGGGAAAACTGTTTTTT.

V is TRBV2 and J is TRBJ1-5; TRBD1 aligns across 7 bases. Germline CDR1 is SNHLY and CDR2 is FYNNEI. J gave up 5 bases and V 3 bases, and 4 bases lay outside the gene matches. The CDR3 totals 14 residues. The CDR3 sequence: CASSDRTGDQPQHF. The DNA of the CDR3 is TGTGCCAGCAGTGATCGCACAGGGGATCAGCCCCAGCATTTT.

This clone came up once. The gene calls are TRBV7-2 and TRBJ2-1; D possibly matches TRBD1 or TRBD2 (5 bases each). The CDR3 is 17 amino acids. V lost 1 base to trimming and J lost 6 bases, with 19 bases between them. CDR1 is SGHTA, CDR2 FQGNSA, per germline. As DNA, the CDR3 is TGTGCCAGCAGCTTAGGATTTTCTGGGACCCTGGTCAATGAGCAGTTCTTC. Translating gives CASSLGFSGTLVNEQFF.

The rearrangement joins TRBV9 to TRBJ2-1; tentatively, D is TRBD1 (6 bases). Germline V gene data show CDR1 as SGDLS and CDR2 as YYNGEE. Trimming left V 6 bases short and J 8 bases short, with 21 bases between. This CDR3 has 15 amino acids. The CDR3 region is CASTPLGGLGHEQFF. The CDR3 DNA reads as TGTGCCAGCACTCCCCTAGGGGGTTTGGGTCATGAGCAGTTCTTC.

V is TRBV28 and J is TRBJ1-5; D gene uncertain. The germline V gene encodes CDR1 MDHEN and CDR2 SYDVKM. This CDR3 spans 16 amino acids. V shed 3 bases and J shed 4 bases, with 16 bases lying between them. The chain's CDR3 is CASSLTNVWGNQPQHF. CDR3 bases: TGTGCCAGCAGTTTGACCAACGTTTGGGGTAATCAGCCCCAGCATTTT.

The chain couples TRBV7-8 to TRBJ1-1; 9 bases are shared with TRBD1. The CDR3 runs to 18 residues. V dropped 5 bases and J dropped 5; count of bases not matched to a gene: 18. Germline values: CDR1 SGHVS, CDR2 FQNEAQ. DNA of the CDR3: TGTGCCAGCAGCCAAAGGATACCAGCACAGGGGGCGAAGACTGAAGCTTTCTTT. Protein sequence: CASSQRIPAQGAKTEAFF.

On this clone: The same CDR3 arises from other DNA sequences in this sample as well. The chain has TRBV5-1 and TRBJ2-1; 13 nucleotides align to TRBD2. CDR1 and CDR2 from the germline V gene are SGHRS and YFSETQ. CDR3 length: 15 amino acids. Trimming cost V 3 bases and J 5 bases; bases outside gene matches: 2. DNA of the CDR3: TGCGCCAGCAGCTCGGGGACTAGCGGGGACAATGAGCAGTTCTTC. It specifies CASSSGTSGDNEQFF. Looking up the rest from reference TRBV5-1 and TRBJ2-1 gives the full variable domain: KAGVTQTPRYLIKTRGQQVTLSCSPISGHRSVSWYQQTPGQGLQFLFEYFSETQRNKGNFPGRFSGRQFSNSRSEMNVSTLELGDSALYLCASSSGTSGDNEQFFGPGTRLTVL.

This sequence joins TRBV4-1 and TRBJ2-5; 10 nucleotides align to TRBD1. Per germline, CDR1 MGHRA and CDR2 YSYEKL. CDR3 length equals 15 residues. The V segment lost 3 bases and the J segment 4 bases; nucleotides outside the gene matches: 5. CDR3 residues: CASSQGQGTSETQYF. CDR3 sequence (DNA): TGCGCCAGCAGCCAGGGACAGGGGACCTCAGAGACCCAGTACTTC.

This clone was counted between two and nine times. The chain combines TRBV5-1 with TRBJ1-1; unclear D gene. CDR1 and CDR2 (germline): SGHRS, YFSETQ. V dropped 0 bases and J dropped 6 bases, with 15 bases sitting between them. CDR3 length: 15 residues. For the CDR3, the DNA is TGCGCCAGCAGCTTGGGTCTTAGGGATGGGGCTGAAGCTTTCTTT. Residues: CASSLGLRDGAEAFF. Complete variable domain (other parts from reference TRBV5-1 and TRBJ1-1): KAGVTQTPRYLIKTRGQQVTLSCSPISGHRSVSWYQQTPGQGLQFLFEYFSETQRNKGNFPGRFSGRQFSNSRSEMNVSTLELGDSALYLCASSLGLRDGAEAFFGQGTRLTVV.

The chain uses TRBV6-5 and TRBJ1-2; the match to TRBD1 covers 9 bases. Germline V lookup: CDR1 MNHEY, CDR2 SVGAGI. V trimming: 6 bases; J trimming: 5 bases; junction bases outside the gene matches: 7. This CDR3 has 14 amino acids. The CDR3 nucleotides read TGTGCCAGCAGGGGAAACAGGGGGCTGTATGGCTACACCTTC. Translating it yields CASRGNRGLYGYTF.